This TCR beta chain is drawn from a study of T cell repertoires in cytomegalovirus infection. The overall study: Recently described HLA-C-restricted plus well-studied HLA-B-restricted CMV epitopes were used. Shared public TCR beta signatures pointed to both CMV infection and a matching HLA type.

MiXCR was run by TCRdb on the reads, yielding one entry per CDR3 protein. The top ten clones hold over 10% of a sample with 750,000 to 900,000 distinct CDR3 sequences, about 27% of them seen once. As regards this clonotype: Its antigen is currently unknown.

Looked up from germline, CDR1 is MNHNS and CDR2 is SASEGT. Trimming stripped 2 bases from V and 6 bases from J, with 8 bases between. The CDR3 consists of 13 residues. Study findings and constraints: Summed frequency of shared TCR beta families picked out CMV carriers who also had the relevant HLA.

The chain carries TRBV6-1 and TRBJ1-5; D is uncertain. This clonotype was obtained from a human donor in good health (CMV status not recorded). Some clones in this sample may be carry-over from other donors' samples. The sample in question was cultured CD8+ T cells from PBMCs, obtained from culture after CMV antigen stimulation. The CDR3 here is CASSESGAQPQHF. The DNA of the CDR3 is TGTGCCAGCAGTGAATCTGGAGCTCAGCCCCAGCATTTT.